The 25 T cell receptor beta chains listed next were all sequenced from one sample in a study of blood T cell repertoires in COVID-19 (dated by TCRdb to about 2020). Library method: the immunoSEQ multiplex PCR assay. The source is immuneACCESS, and TCRdb retained only in-frame sequences with V and J called. Part of the clones is not carried over; for the studies checked, unresolved V genes explain less than half of this, and the remainder is unexplained. This sample is represented by tens of thousands of clones; 87% of them were singletons. Of the sample, roughly a tenth falls within the top ten clones. Sequencing was done on a sample of peripheral blood. Source of these receptors: a woman aged 80 or over with active COVID-19.

The chain uses TRBV5-8 and TRBJ2-1; D gene uncertain. With 0 bases removed from V and 4 bases from J, the gap between germline ends came to 14 bases. Germline V lookup: CDR1 SGHTS, CDR2 YDEGEE. The length of the CDR3 is 16 residues. CDR3 amino acids: CASSLAARVGYNEQFF. For the CDR3, the DNA is TGTGCCAGCAGCTTGGCCGCTAGAGTTGGATACAATGAGCAGTTCTTC. Variable domain in full (rest from reference TRBV5-8 and TRBJ2-1): EAGVTQSPTHLIKTRGQQATLRCSPISGHTSVYWYQQALGLGLQFLLWYDEGEERNRGNFPPRFSGRQFPNYSSELNVNALELEDSALYLCASSLAARVGYNEQFFGPGTRLTVL.

The rearrangement links TRBV29-1 to TRBJ1-3; 7 bases are shared with TRBD1. The CDR3 contains 14 residues. The germline V gene encodes CDR1 SQVTM and CDR2 ANQGSEA. Unmatched junction bases numbered 5, after V lost 6 bases and J lost 0 bases. Here the CDR3 DNA reads TGCAGCGTACGTACAGGGGACTCTGGAAACACCATATATTTT. Protein sequence: CSVRTGDSGNTIYF.

The chain is built from TRBV18 and TRBJ1-5, with TRBD1 matching 8 bases. This CDR3 is 15 amino acids long. The J segment lost 1 base and the V segment lost 6 bases, leaving 5 bases of the junction unmatched. Germline lookup yields CDR1 KGHSH and CDR2 LQKENI. The CDR3 bases are TGTGCCAGCTCTTACGGGACAGGAAGCAATCAGCCCCAGCATTTT. The encoded protein is CASSYGTGSNQPQHF. Supplemented by reference TRBV18 and TRBJ1-5, the full variable domain reads NAGVMQNPRHLVRRRGQEARLRCSPMKGHSHVYWYRQLPEEGLKFMVYLQKENIIDESGMPKERFSAEFPKEGPSILRIQQVVRGDSAAYFCASSYGTGSNQPQHFGDGTRLSIL.

V is TRBV6-2 or TRBV6-3 and J is TRBJ2-2, with 10 bases matching TRBD1. Germline V gene sequence: CDR1 MNHEY, CDR2 SVGEGT. This CDR3 is 20 amino acids long. With V trimmed by 5 bases and J by 2 bases, 17 bases remained unmatched. For the CDR3, the DNA is TGTGCCAGCAGTCCCGATCCTCAGGACAGGGGGAACCGAAACACCGGGGAGCTGTTTTTT. The encoded protein is CASSPDPQDRGNRNTGELFF.

This clone was detected many times. The rearrangement joins TRBV20-1 to TRBJ2-7; TRBD2 agrees at 8 bases. Trimming cost V 3 bases and J 1 base; bases outside gene matches: 11. The germline V gene has CDR1 DFQATT and CDR2 SNEGSKA (reference sequence). The CDR3 is 16 residues long. For the CDR3, the DNA is TGCAGTGCTAGTGGGTCCGGGAGGGGGACGTCCTACGAGCAGTACTTC. Protein product: CSASGSGRGTSYEQYF.

V usage is TRBV6-5 and J usage is TRBJ1-3; D may be TRBD1 (5 bases). Trimming pared 4 bases from V and 2 bases from J, leaving 15 bases between. Germline values: CDR1 MNHEY, CDR2 SVGAGI. The CDR3 has 16 amino acids. The CDR3: CASSSPAGATGNTIYF. The CDR3 DNA is TGTGCCAGCAGTTCCCCGGCTGGGGCTACTGGAAACACCATATATTTT.

This chain links TRBV2 with TRBJ2-2; 9 bases align to TRBD2. There are 15 residues in the CDR3. Germline V lookup: CDR1 SNHLY, CDR2 FYNNEI. Unmatched junction bases numbered 9, after V lost 8 bases and J lost 5 bases. The CDR3 sequence: CASSILAGRTGELFF. In nucleotides, the CDR3 is TGTGCCAGCTCTATACTAGCGGGTCGGACCGGGGAGCTGTTTTTT.

This clone has more than one count but fewer than ten. For the CDR3, the DNA is TGTGCCAGTAGTATAGATCTTATTAGCACAGATACGCAGTATTTT. Amino acids: CASSIDLISTDTQYF. The chain couples TRBV19 to TRBJ2-3; unclear D gene. Germline-derived CDR1 and CDR2 are LNHDA and SQIVND (reference sequence). V dropped 0 bases and J dropped 0 bases, with 7 bases sitting between them. CDR3 length: 15 amino acids.

The gene calls are TRBV7-3 and TRBJ2-1, with 9 bases identical to TRBD1. This CDR3 spans 16 amino acids. CDR1 and CDR2 (germline): SGHTA, FQGTGA. V was pared by 5 bases and J by 7 bases, with 12 bases of the junction left unmatched. The DNA of the CDR3 is TGTGCCAGCAGCGCATTCATGGGGACAGGGATGAATGAGCAGTTCTTC. It is translated as CASSAFMGTGMNEQFF.

CDR3 amino acids: CASSSRRGTATNEKLFF. Here the CDR3 DNA reads TGTGCCAGCAGTTCCAGACGGGGGACAGCAACTAATGAAAAACTGTTTTTT. The J gene is TRBJ1-4, the V gene TRBV27; 7 bases are a match to TRBD1. This CDR3 is built from 17 residues. Unmatched junction bases numbered 8, after V lost 4 bases and J lost 0 bases. Germline V gene data show CDR1 as MNHEY and CDR2 as SMNVEV (reference sequence).

The chain carries TRBV9 and TRBJ1-3, with unresolved D. The germline V gene has CDR1 SGDLS and CDR2 YYNGEE. The CDR3 spans 16 residues. Deletions cut 0 bases from V and 1 base from J, with 11 bases between. The CDR3 here is CASSVDYSGSGNTIYF. The CDR3 DNA reads TGTGCCAGCAGCGTAGATTACAGTGGTTCTGGAAACACCATATATTTT.

The chain is built from TRBV3-1 (or the pseudogene TRBV3-2) and TRBJ1-6, with a possible D match to TRBD1 (6 bases). This CDR3 comprises 15 residues. Trimming cost V 5 bases and J 6 bases, with 14 bases left between them. Germline V gives CDR1 LGHDT, CDR2 YNNKEL (reference sequence). CDR3 protein: CASSLQDRPNSPLHF. The CDR3 region has the DNA TGTGCCAGCAGCTTACAAGACAGGCCTAATTCACCCCTCCACTTT.

This clone came up a few times. The V gene is TRBV10-3, the J gene TRBJ2-3; TRBD1 aligns across 11 bases. The CDR3 totals 17 residues. The V and J ends lost 3 bases and 3 bases, in that order; junction bases with no gene match: 8. Germline V CDR1 and CDR2: ENHRY, SYGVKD. This CDR3 reads CAISDPRTGGRTDTQYF. The CDR3 DNA reads TGTGCCATCAGTGATCCGCGGACAGGGGGCAGGACAGATACGCAGTATTTT.

The sample holds a few counts of this clone. This chain uses TRBV30 with TRBJ2-7; D gene uncertain. Germline CDR1 reads GTSNPN; CDR2 reads SVGIG (reference sequence). V lost 2 bases, J lost 2 bases, and 4 bases lay in between. The CDR3 is 11 amino acids. Written as DNA, the CDR3 is TGTGCCTGGAGTCGGGCCTACGAGCAGTACTTC. It specifies CAWSRAYEQYF.

The V and J genes are TRBV19 and TRBJ1-3; tentatively, D is TRBD1 (6 bases). CDR3 length: 14 residues. CDR1 and CDR2 (germline): LNHDA, SQIVND (reference sequence). The ends were cut back, 6 bases at V and 4 bases at J, with 13 bases in the middle. CDR3 sequence (DNA): TGTGCCAGTAGCGCGACAGGTTCGGGAAACACCATATATTTT. Protein sequence: CASSATGSGNTIYF.

The chain combines TRBV5-1 with TRBJ1-2; D uncertain. The CDR3 extends over 14 amino acids. The V gene lost 0 bases and the J gene lost 3 bases, with 9 bases spanning the gap. The germline V gene encodes CDR1 SGHRS and CDR2 YFSETQ. The CDR3: CASSLEDGYYGYTF. The DNA for the CDR3 is TGCGCCAGCAGCTTGGAAGACGGGTACTATGGCTACACCTTC.

The V call is TRBV9, the J call TRBJ2-2, with D unresolved. CDR1 is SGDLS, CDR2 YYNGEE, per germline. The CDR3 has 15 residues. The V end lost 4 bases, the J end lost 0 bases, and 10 bases lay between the germline ends. CDR3: CASSLFPANTGELFF. Here the CDR3 DNA reads TGTGCCAGCAGCCTTTTCCCAGCGAACACCGGGGAGCTGTTTTTT.

This clone was counted once. This chain links TRBV19 with TRBJ1-1; 9 nucleotides line up with TRBD1. The V segment lost 4 bases and the J segment 4 bases; nucleotides outside the gene matches: 4. From germline, CDR1 is LNHDA and CDR2 SQIVND (reference sequence). The CDR3 is made up of 14 amino acids. The CDR3 DNA follows: TGTGCCAGTAGTAGTTCGGGACAGGGCACTGAAGCTTTCTTT. Residues: CASSSSGQGTEAFF.

J is TRBJ2-3 and V is TRBV6-5; D is ambiguous. V lost 5 bases and J lost 1, with 13 bases in between. The CDR3 totals 15 residues. CDR1 and CDR2 from the germline V gene are MNHEY and SVGAGI. This CDR3 is CASSLEVLGTDTQYF. CDR3 sequence (DNA): TGTGCCAGCAGTCTAGAGGTATTGGGCACAGATACGCAGTATTTT.

By its share, this clone is medium-sized. The CDR3 loop reads CASSAGGPDNSPLHF. The CDR3, as DNA: TGTGCCAGCAGTGCCGGGGGACCGGATAATTCACCCCTCCACTTT. The V and J genes are TRBV6-4 and TRBJ1-6; TRBD1 might be the D (5 bases). The V end lost 4 bases, the J end lost 5 bases, and 12 bases lay between the germline ends. Germline loops: CDR1 MRHNA, CDR2 SNTAGT. The CDR3 is made up of 15 amino acids.

The chain has TRBV6-2 or TRBV6-3 and TRBJ1-2, with 7 bases fitting TRBD1. Germline V gene sequence: CDR1 MNHEY, CDR2 SVGEGT. The CDR3 spans 15 residues. After removal of 0 bases from V and 6 bases from J, the junction contained 7 bases not matched to a gene. CDR3 coding DNA: TGTGCCAGCAGTTACTCGACGACAGGGAGGAATGGCTACACCTTC. Encoded protein: CASSYSTTGRNGYTF.

This rearrangement joins TRBV19 to TRBJ1-3, with no clear D. Germline V gene sequence: CDR1 LNHDA, CDR2 SQIVND (reference sequence). Trimming stripped 6 bases from V and 3 bases from J, with 6 bases between. This CDR3 has 12 residues. The CDR3 here is CASRDFGNTIYF. For the CDR3, the DNA is TGTGCCAGTAGGGACTTTGGAAACACCATATATTTT.

The chain employs TRBV2 and TRBJ1-4; the D is unclear. V gave up 6 bases and J gave up 2 bases, with 10 bases separating them. Germline V gives CDR1 SNHLY, CDR2 FYNNEI. There are 14 residues in the CDR3. This CDR3 is CASRAQPTNEKLFF. DNA of the CDR3: TGTGCCAGCAGGGCACAGCCGACTAATGAAAAACTGTTTTTT. The full variable domain, completed using reference TRBV2 and TRBJ1-4, is EPEVTQTPSHQVTQMGQEVILRCVPISNHLYFYWYRQILGQKVEFLVSFYNNEISEKSEIFDDQFSVERPDGSNFTLKIRSTKLEDSAMYFCASRAQPTNEKLFFGSGTQLSVL.

The chain joins TRBV3-1 (or the pseudogene TRBV3-2) to TRBJ1-2; 9 bases match TRBD1. This CDR3 contains 14 residues. Germline values: CDR1 LGHDT, CDR2 YNNKEL (reference sequence). V lost 5 bases and J lost 7; bases outside the gene matches: 8. In nucleotides, the CDR3 is TGTGCCAGCAGCACCCGACAGGGGGAAACTGGCTACACCTTC. Residues: CASSTRQGETGYTF.

The J gene is TRBJ1-4, the V gene TRBV6-5; D gene ambiguous. Germline lookup yields CDR1 MNHEY and CDR2 SVGAGI. The CDR3 runs 13 residues. V was cut by 8 bases and J by 7 bases, with 14 bases left in between. CDR3 protein: CASGEGGGEKLFF. CDR3 in DNA: TGTGCCAGCGGGGAGGGAGGAGGTGAAAAACTGTTTTTT.